The clone carrying this TCR beta chain came up many times. Its antigen is currently unknown. TCR beta CDR3 amplification used RNA transcripts. A first-round RT-PCR used HTBI primers, followed by a second-round multiplex PCR. Via MiXCR, TCRdb re-called the multiplex PCR reads, giving one row per CDR3 protein. Of approximately 540,000 distinct CDR3 sequences listed, about 35% are singletons. This sample was included in a study of Graves' ophthalmopathy and Graves' hyperthyroidism. Study-level information: Ophthalmopathy not arising within 18 months of follow-up defined hyperthyroidism as stable.

Study conclusions and caveats: For separating ophthalmopathy from stable hyperthyroidism, a 13-signature model gave roughly 90% sensitivity and roughly 77% specificity. In blood appeared most of the expanded thyroid clonotypes whose frequency exceeded 0.001.

The sequence was obtained from an adult man with Graves' hyperthyroidism. Sequences were obtained from peripheral blood or thyroid tissue (not recorded which).

This chain's CDR3 is CATSEIPGRDVGGSSYEQYF. The CDR3 region has the DNA TGTGCCACCAGCGAAATACCCGGACGTGACGTGGGGGGGAGCTCCTACGAGCAGTACTTC. The chain uses TRBV24-1 and TRBJ2-7; 7 nucleotides agree with TRBD2. The CDR3 runs 20 residues. V lost 7 bases to trimming and J lost 0 bases; unmatched junction nucleotides: 23. Germline V gene data show CDR1 as KGHDR and CDR2 as SFDVKD.